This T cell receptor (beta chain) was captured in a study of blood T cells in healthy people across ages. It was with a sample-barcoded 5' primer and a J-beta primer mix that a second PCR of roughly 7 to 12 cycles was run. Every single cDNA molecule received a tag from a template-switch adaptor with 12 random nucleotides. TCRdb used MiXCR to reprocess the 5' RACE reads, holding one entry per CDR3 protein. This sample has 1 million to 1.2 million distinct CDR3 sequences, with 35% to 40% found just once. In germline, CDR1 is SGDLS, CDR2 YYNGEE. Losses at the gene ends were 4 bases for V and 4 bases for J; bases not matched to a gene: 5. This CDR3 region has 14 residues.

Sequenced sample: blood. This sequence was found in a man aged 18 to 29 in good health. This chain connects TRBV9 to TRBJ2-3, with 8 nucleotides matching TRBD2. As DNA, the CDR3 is TGTGCCAGCAGCACCCGACTAGCGCCAGATACGCAGTATTTT. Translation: CASSTRLAPDTQYF.